Below, 18 T cell receptor beta chains from the same sample are listed, as sequenced in a study of T cell responses to AZD1222 COVID-19 vaccine. Generated by immunoSEQ multiplex PCR, the TCRdb table keeps only in-frame clones and is missing some. Here the sample spans some 100,000 clones, about 87% being singletons. The sequenced sample was peripheral blood, obtained 28 days after the second AZD1222 dose. These receptors originate from an adult who received the AZD1222 COVID-19 vaccine.

The chain has TRBV4-1 and TRBJ1-5, with D possibly matching TRBD1 (6 bases). With 1 base removed from V and 2 bases from J, the gap between germline ends came to 12 bases. Germline V gene lookup returns CDR1 MGHRA and CDR2 YSYEKL. This CDR3 has 16 residues. The CDR3, as DNA: TGCGCCAGCAGCCAAGCGGAGGGGGTAGGCAATCAGCCCCAGCATTTT. It specifies CASSQAEGVGNQPQHF.

This clone was detected only once. V usage is TRBV6-5 and J usage is TRBJ2-5; 7 bases agree with TRBD2. Losses at the gene ends were 1 base for V and 1 base for J; bases not matched to a gene: 3. CDR1 and CDR2 (germline): MNHEY, SVGAGI. This CDR3 has 15 residues. CDR3: CASSYWASGQETQYF. The DNA of the CDR3 is TGTGCCAGCAGTTACTGGGCTAGCGGCCAAGAGACCCAGTACTTC.

V gene TRBV30 combines with J gene TRBJ2-3; maybe TRBD2 (6 bases). The germline CDR1 and CDR2 sequences are GTSNPN and SVGIG (reference sequence). V gave up 3 bases and J gave up 1 base, with 17 bases separating them. The CDR3 is made up of 16 amino acids. CDR3 protein: CAWSLSGGPGTDTQYF. DNA of the CDR3: TGTGCCTGGAGCCTTAGCGGTGGGCCCGGCACAGATACGCAGTATTTT. Full variable domain (remainder filled in from reference TRBV30 and TRBJ2-3): SQTIHQWPATLVQPVGSPLSLECTVEGTSNPNLYWYRQAAGRGLQLLFYSVGIGQISSEVPQNLSASRPQDRQFILSSKKLLLSDSGFYLCAWSLSGGPGTDTQYFGPGTRLTVL.

The V and J genes are TRBV6-5 and TRBJ2-7; tentative D call: TRBD1 (5 bases). Per germline, CDR1 MNHEY and CDR2 SVGAGI. Trimming cost V 8 bases and J 1 base, with 18 bases left between them. CDR3 length equals 15 residues. The CDR3 region has the DNA TGTGCCAGCGCTACAGACACAGGATCATCCTACGAGCAGTACTTC. Translating it yields CASATDTGSSYEQYF.

The chain couples TRBV27 to TRBJ1-2, with 8 positions matching TRBD1. This CDR3 comprises 14 residues. V lost 6 bases, J lost 7 bases, and 10 bases stayed unmatched. CDR1 is MNHEY and CDR2 is SMNVEV in the germline V gene (reference sequence). CDR3 sequence: CASRLTGAPGGYTF. DNA for the CDR3: TGTGCCAGCAGGCTGACAGGGGCCCCCGGTGGCTACACCTTC.

The V call is TRBV2, the J call TRBJ2-5; possibly TRBD1 for D (6 bases). This CDR3 has 14 residues. With 7 bases removed from V and 1 base from J, the gap between germline ends came to 13 bases. The germline gives CDR1 SNHLY, CDR2 FYNNEI. The CDR3 sequence is CASKGHAAQETQYF. The CDR3 DNA sequence: TGTGCCAGCAAGGGACACGCCGCCCAAGAGACCCAGTACTTC.

The CDR3 sequence: CASSPPGGGSYNEQFF. The CDR3 DNA reads as TGTGCCAGCAGCCCACCTGGGGGGGGCTCCTACAATGAGCAGTTCTTC. V usage is TRBV11-1 and J usage is TRBJ2-1; 7 bases are shared with TRBD2. CDR3 size: 16 residues. The germline V gene has CDR1 SGHAT and CDR2 FQDESV (reference sequence). The junction had 7 bases not matched to a gene; V was cut back by 5 bases and J by 0 bases.

The rearrangement links TRBV7-2 to TRBJ2-7, with D hard to call. Trimming took 2 bases from V and 4 from J, leaving 9 bases between them. Germline V gives CDR1 SGHTA, CDR2 FQGNSA. The length of the CDR3 is 13 residues. The CDR3 here is CASSLLPQYEQYF. CDR3 in DNA: TGTGCCAGCAGCTTATTACCCCAATACGAGCAGTACTTC.

This clone has more than one count but fewer than ten. The gene calls are TRBV11-2 and TRBJ2-7; no clear D gene. V was shortened by 2 bases and J by 6 bases, with 11 bases between the two germline ends. Germline loops: CDR1 SGHAT, CDR2 FQNNGV. This CDR3 has 13 amino acids. In nucleotides, the CDR3 is TGTGCCAGCAGCTTAAACGGGCTGGGCGAGCAGTACTTC. Residues: CASSLNGLGEQYF. Based on the CDR3 plus reference TRBV11-2 and TRBJ2-7, the full variable domain is EAGVAQSPRYKIIEKRQSVAFWCNPISGHATLYWYQQILGQGPKLLIQFQNNGVVDDSQLPKDRFSAERLKGVDSTLKIQPAKLEDSAVYLCASSLNGLGEQYFGPGTRLTVT.

The chain joins TRBV29-1 to TRBJ2-5, with TRBD2 matching 7 bases. Germline V gene lookup returns CDR1 SQVTM and CDR2 ANQGSEA. After removal of 7 bases from V and 7 bases from J, the junction contained 9 bases not matched to a gene. The CDR3 has 12 amino acids. The CDR3 nucleotides are TGCAGCGCCTCCCCGGGGGAGGGGACCCAGTACTTC. The encoded protein is CSASPGEGTQYF.

V usage is TRBV6-4 and J usage is TRBJ2-1; a possible D gene is TRBD1 (6 bases). Trimming pared 5 bases from V and 2 bases from J, leaving 13 bases between. The germline gives CDR1 MRHNA, CDR2 SNTAGT. The CDR3 contains 15 residues. CDR3 residues: CASSYRDTTYNEQFF. DNA of the CDR3: TGTGCCAGCAGTTACCGGGACACAACCTACAATGAGCAGTTCTTC.

The genes are TRBV6-5 and TRBJ2-5, with TRBD2 matching 16 bases. Looked up from germline, CDR1 is MNHEY and CDR2 is SVGAGI. The trim removed 2 bases at V and 7 bases at J, leaving 4 bases unmatched. CDR3 length: 16 residues. CDR3 sequence reads: CASSYGTSGGAVTQYF. The CDR3 nucleotides read TGTGCCAGCAGTTACGGGACTAGCGGGGGGGCCGTGACCCAGTACTTC.

This chain joins TRBV28 and TRBJ2-7, with D perhaps matching TRBD2 (6 bases). The CDR3 sequence is 19 residues long. Germline CDR1 reads MDHEN; CDR2 reads SYDVKM. With 1 base removed from V and 5 bases from J, the gap between germline ends came to 27 bases. The CDR3 is CASSLSQGMGLVGRHEQYF. The CDR3 nucleotides are TGTGCCAGCAGTTTATCTCAGGGAATGGGACTCGTCGGCCGACACGAGCAGTACTTC.

The genes are TRBV24-1 and TRBJ1-5; TRBD1 might be the D (6 bases). Looked up from germline, CDR1 is KGHDR and CDR2 is SFDVKD. Between the trimmed V and J ends, which lost 3 bases and 2 bases, there was a span of 10 bases. The CDR3 covers 15 residues. The CDR3 here is CATSDPRTGNQPQHF. Here the CDR3 DNA reads TGTGCCACCAGTGATCCCCGGACAGGCAATCAGCCCCAGCATTTT.

V is TRBV7-8 and J is TRBJ2-7; 9 nucleotides align to TRBD2. Per the germline V gene, CDR1 is SGHVS and CDR2 is FQNEAQ. With V trimmed by 5 bases and J by 2 bases, 10 bases remained unmatched. CDR3 size: 16 residues. CDR3 in DNA: TGTGCCAGCAGCCCGCATGAGGCGGGAGGGACCTACGAGCAGTACTTC. It codes for CASSPHEAGGTYEQYF.

The chain joins TRBV19 to TRBJ1-5; D unclear. This CDR3 region has 17 residues. Trimming pared 1 base from V and 1 base from J, leaving 14 bases between. Germline V lookup: CDR1 LNHDA, CDR2 SQIVND (reference sequence). CDR3 bases: TGTGCCAGTAGTATAGGACACCTAATGGAGAGCAATCAGCCCCAGCATTTT. Its protein is CASSIGHLMESNQPQHF.

The chain employs TRBV10-1 and TRBJ1-5; the D gene is possibly TRBD1 (5 bases). In germline, CDR1 is WNHNN, CDR2 SYGVQD (reference sequence). This CDR3 region has 15 residues. V was trimmed by 7 bases and J by 3 bases, leaving 16 bases between them. This chain's CDR3 is CASTPRAANNQPQHF. CDR3 DNA sequence: TGCGCCAGCACGCCCAGGGCGGCTAACAATCAGCCCCAGCATTTT.

The chain recombines TRBV30 with TRBJ2-1; TRBD2 matches at 7 bases. The CDR3 totals 14 residues. The V segment lost 6 bases and the J segment 0 bases; nucleotides outside the gene matches: 5. The germline V gene has CDR1 GTSNPN and CDR2 SVGIG (reference sequence). The CDR3 DNA reads as TGTGCCTGCCTCCGGGACTACTCCTACAATGAGCAGTTCTTC. Amino acid sequence: CACLRDYSYNEQFF.